What follows are 15 T cell receptor beta chains derived from one specimen sequenced in a study of T cell responses to AZD1222 COVID-19 vaccine. Profiling relied on immunoSEQ multiplex PCR, and the TCRdb table lists in-frame clones only, not all of them. Of 150,000 or so clones listed, 90% to 95% were seen once; the top ten hold approximately 2.1%. The specimen comprised peripheral blood, sampled on day 0 of AZD1222 vaccination. Source of these receptors: an adult in good health.

The chain recombines TRBV7-3 with TRBJ1-2, with D maybe TRBD1 (5 bases). V gave up 5 bases and J gave up 5 bases, with 15 bases separating them. The CDR3 covers 14 residues. CDR1 is SGHTA, CDR2 FQGTGA, per germline. CDR3 residues: CASSPRDGTYGYTF. The CDR3 coding sequence is TGTGCCAGCAGCCCTCGGGACGGCACTTATGGCTACACCTTC. Filled out from reference TRBV7-3 and TRBJ1-2, the complete variable domain reads GAGVSQTPSNKVTEKGKYVELRCDPISGHTALYWYRQSLGQGPEFLIYFQGTGAADDSGLPNDRFFAVRPEGSVSTLKIQRTERGDSAVYLCASSPRDGTYGYTFGSGTRLTVV.

The gene calls are TRBV29-1 and TRBJ2-3; 8 bases agree with TRBD2. The CDR3 has 15 residues. The trim removed 3 bases at V and 0 bases at J, leaving 5 bases unmatched. Germline lookup yields CDR1 SQVTM and CDR2 ANQGSEA. The DNA of the CDR3 is TGCAGCGTTGAGGCAAGCGGGGGCAGCACAGATACGCAGTATTTT. It translates to CSVEASGGSTDTQYF.

A single count supports this clone. This rearrangement joins TRBV7-9 to TRBJ1-1; D unresolved. Deletions cut 1 base from V and 8 bases from J, with 8 bases between. Germline lookup yields CDR1 SEHNR and CDR2 FQNEAQ (reference sequence). This CDR3 has 12 residues. The CDR3 nucleotides are TGTGCCAGCAGCTTAGGTCCAGTCGAAGCTTTCTTT. This codes for CASSLGPVEAFF. The variable domain in full, with the rest retrieved from reference TRBV7-9 and TRBJ1-1, is DTGVSQNPRHKITKRGQNVTFRCDPISEHNRLYWYRQTLGQGPEFLTYFQNEAQLEKSRLLSDRFSAERPKGSFSTLEIQRTEQGDSAMYLCASSLGPVEAFFGQGTRLTVV.

The chain employs TRBV5-1 and TRBJ2-7, with 8 nucleotides matching TRBD1. The CDR3 covers 13 residues. The V and J ends lost 7 bases and 4 bases, in that order; junction bases with no gene match: 7. Germline CDR1 is SGHRS and CDR2 is YFSETQ. CDR3 nucleotide sequence: TGCGCCAGCCGTAAAACAGGGGGTTACGAGCAGTACTTC. Its protein product is CASRKTGGYEQYF.

The V and J genes are TRBV5-1 and TRBJ1-2; D unresolved. Trimming cost V 0 bases and J 8 bases, with 8 bases left between them. The CDR3 covers 12 residues. Germline V gene sequence: CDR1 SGHRS, CDR2 YFSETQ. The DNA of the CDR3 is TGCGCCAGCAGCTTGGGCGAGCTCGGCTACACCTTC. Translating it yields CASSLGELGYTF.

This clone came up once. The rearrangement links TRBV7-3 to TRBJ1-6, with 8 bases matching TRBD1. V dropped 5 bases and J dropped 7; count of bases not matched to a gene: 4. This CDR3 is built from 14 residues. CDR1 is SGHTA, CDR2 FQGTGA, per germline. The CDR3 here is CASSPTGANSPLHF. CDR3 nucleotides: TGTGCCAGCAGCCCGACAGGGGCGAATTCACCCCTCCACTTT.

The chain recombines TRBV21-1 with TRBJ2-1; TRBD2 is the table's D call, not checked against the DNA. TRBV21-1 is reported as a pseudogene. The CDR3 has 9 residues. CDR3 coding DNA: TGTGCCAGCAACTATGAGCAGTTCTTC. Residues: CASNYEQFF.

The chain employs TRBV5-1 and TRBJ2-3; 12 nucleotides agree with TRBD2. Germline V gene sequence: CDR1 SGHRS, CDR2 YFSETQ. After removal of 4 bases from V and 1 base from J, the junction contained 1 base not matched to a gene. The CDR3 has 15 residues. The CDR3 loop is CASSRLAGGTDTQYF. In DNA, the CDR3 is TGCGCCAGCAGCCGACTAGCGGGGGGCACAGATACGCAGTATTTT. Filled out from reference TRBV5-1 and TRBJ2-3, the complete variable domain reads KAGVTQTPRYLIKTRGQQVTLSCSPISGHRSVSWYQQTPGQGLQFLFEYFSETQRNKGNFPGRFSGRQFSNSRSEMNVSTLELGDSALYLCASSRLAGGTDTQYFGPGTRLTVL.

This chain links TRBV7-9 with TRBJ1-2; maybe TRBD1 (6 bases). Trimming took 1 base from V and 3 from J, leaving 15 bases between them. CDR3 size: 16 residues. Germline lookup yields CDR1 SEHNR and CDR2 FQNEAQ (reference sequence). The CDR3 DNA follows: TGTGCCAGCAGCTTAGTTTTTTCAGGGGCGGACTATGGCTACACCTTC. It translates to CASSLVFSGADYGYTF.

The V and J genes are TRBV2 and TRBJ1-6, with D hard to call. V was trimmed by 3 bases and J by 7 bases, leaving 13 bases between them. CDR1 is SNHLY and CDR2 is FYNNEI in the germline V gene. CDR3 size: 15 residues. CDR3 amino acids: CASSEKRAVNSPLHF. The CDR3 nucleotides are TGTGCCAGCAGTGAGAAGAGGGCAGTAAATTCACCCCTCCACTTT.

The gene calls are TRBV13 and TRBJ1-2; tentative D call: TRBD1 (5 bases). Germline V gene data show CDR1 as PRHDT and CDR2 as FYEKMQ (reference sequence). The CDR3 is made up of 15 amino acids. The V end lost 5 bases, the J end lost 6 bases, and 19 bases lay between the germline ends. CDR3 sequence reads: CASSQWRGEGHGYTF. The CDR3 DNA reads TGTGCCAGCAGCCAGTGGAGGGGCGAAGGACATGGCTACACCTTC.

This chain links TRBV24-1 with TRBJ1-2; TRBD1 might be the D (6 bases). CDR1 is KGHDR and CDR2 is SFDVKD in the germline V gene. V was shortened by 3 bases and J by 5 bases, with 18 bases between the two germline ends. The CDR3 is 16 amino acids. CDR3 in DNA: TGTGCCACCAGTGATGCCCACGAGGTGGGGGCTTATGGCTACACCTTC. This gives the protein CATSDAHEVGAYGYTF.

The gene calls are TRBV6-5 and TRBJ2-7; perhaps TRBD1 as D (6 bases). The CDR3 loop spans 16 amino acids. V lost 0 bases and J 3 bases, leaving 15 bases between the germline ends. Germline CDR1 MNHEY, CDR2 SVGAGI. The chain's CDR3 is CASSYSIGQSYYEQYF. For the CDR3, the DNA is TGTGCCAGCAGTTACTCGATCGGACAGAGCTACTACGAGCAGTACTTC.

The rearrangement links TRBV5-5 to TRBJ2-7, with a weak D call TRBD1 (5 bases). Looked up from germline, CDR1 is SGHKS and CDR2 is YYEKEE (reference sequence). V was shortened by 0 bases and J by 4 bases, with 14 bases between the two germline ends. This CDR3 contains 15 residues. CDR3 DNA sequence: TGTGCCAGCAGCTTGGCCTTAGGGGTCGGTTACGAGCAGTACTTC. This sequence encodes CASSLALGVGYEQYF.

The genes are TRBV7-9 and TRBJ2-1, with D unclear. Germline-derived CDR1 and CDR2 are SEHNR and FQNEAQ (reference sequence). V lost 5 bases to trimming and J lost 15 bases, with 8 bases between them. CDR3 size: 9 residues. CDR3 in amino acids: CASSVRTFF. CDR3 sequence (DNA): TGTGCCAGCAGCGTGAGGACGTTCTTC.